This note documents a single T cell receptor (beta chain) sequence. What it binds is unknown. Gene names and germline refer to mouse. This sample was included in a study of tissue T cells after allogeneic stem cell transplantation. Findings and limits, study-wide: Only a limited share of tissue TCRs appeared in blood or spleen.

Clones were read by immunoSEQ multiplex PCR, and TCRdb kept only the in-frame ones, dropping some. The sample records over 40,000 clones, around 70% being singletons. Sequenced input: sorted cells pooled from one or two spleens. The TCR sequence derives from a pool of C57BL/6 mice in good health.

Here the CDR3 reads CASSLVGGGAETLYF. The CDR3 DNA, read in part, is TGTGCCAGCAGCTTAGTTGGGGGGGGTGCAGAAACGCTGTAT. The rearrangement uses TRBV3 and TRBJ2-3; 8 nucleotides line up with TRBD2. The read ends 1 residue shy of where the CDR3 ends; the end is completed using the germline J gene. Germline CDR1 and CDR2: SNHLY and FYNGKV (reference sequence). With 1 base clipped from V and 1 base from J, the junction kept 1 base outside the gene matches. The CDR3 spans 15 residues.